This TCR beta chain was obtained from a study of shared clonotypes between healthy human individuals. A word on this clone: The antigen remains unidentified.

General observations from the study: Since donors were few, the genetic and exposure-history diversity represented was limited.

Over several immunoSEQ plates, each subset's genomic DNA was distributed in even portions. Clones were read by immunoSEQ multiplex PCR, and TCRdb kept only the in-frame ones, dropping some. The table lists about 960,000 clones, 70% to 85% of them singletons. The germline gives CDR1 MGHDK, CDR2 SYGVNS. CDR3 length: 15 residues. V lost 4 bases, J lost 0 bases, and 9 bases lay in between. This TCR came from a man aged 18 to 30 in good health. The sequencing input was memory CD4+ T cells sorted from blood. Subset meaning: CD45RA-negative fraction. This sequence joins TRBV25-1 and TRBJ2-2; TRBD2 might be the D (5 bases). CDR3 nucleotide sequence: TGTGCCAGCAGTGCGCGGGCGACGAACACCGGGGAGCTGTTTTTT. It specifies CASSARATNTGELFF.